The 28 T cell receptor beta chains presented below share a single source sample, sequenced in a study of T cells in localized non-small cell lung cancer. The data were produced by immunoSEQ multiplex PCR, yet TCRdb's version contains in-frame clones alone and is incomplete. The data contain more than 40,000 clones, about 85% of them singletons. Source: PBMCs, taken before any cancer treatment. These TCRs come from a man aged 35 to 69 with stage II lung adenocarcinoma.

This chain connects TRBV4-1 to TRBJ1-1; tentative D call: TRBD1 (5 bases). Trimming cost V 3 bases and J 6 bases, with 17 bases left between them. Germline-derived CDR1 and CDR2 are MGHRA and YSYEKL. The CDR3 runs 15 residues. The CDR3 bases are TGCGCCAGCAGCCACCCCTCTGGGGGAGGCCCTGAAGCTTTCTTT. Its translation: CASSHPSGGGPEAFF.

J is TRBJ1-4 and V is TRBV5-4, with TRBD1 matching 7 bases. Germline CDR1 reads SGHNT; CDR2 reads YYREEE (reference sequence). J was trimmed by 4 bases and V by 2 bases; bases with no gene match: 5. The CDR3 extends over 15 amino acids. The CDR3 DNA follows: TGTGCCAGCAGCTTTGACGGGACAGATAATGAAAAACTGTTTTTT. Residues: CASSFDGTDNEKLFF.

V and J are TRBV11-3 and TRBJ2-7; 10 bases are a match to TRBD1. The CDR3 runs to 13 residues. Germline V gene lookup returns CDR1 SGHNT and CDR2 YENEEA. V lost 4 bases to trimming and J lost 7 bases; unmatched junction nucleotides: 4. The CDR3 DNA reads TGTGCCAGCAGCTCGGGACAGGGGATGGAGCAGTACTTC. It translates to CASSSGQGMEQYF. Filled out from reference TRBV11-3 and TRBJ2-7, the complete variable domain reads EAGVVQSPRYKIIEKKQPVAFWCNPISGHNTLYWYLQNLGQGPELLIRYENEEAVDDSQLPKDRFSAERLKGVDSTLKIQPAELGDSAVYLCASSSGQGMEQYFGPGTRLTVT.

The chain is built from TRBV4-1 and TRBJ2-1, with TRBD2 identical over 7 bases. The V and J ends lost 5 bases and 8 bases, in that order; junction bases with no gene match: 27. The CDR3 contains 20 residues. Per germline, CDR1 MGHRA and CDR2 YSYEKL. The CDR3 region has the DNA TGCGCCAGCAGCATCACCTTGGGGAGGGGAGGGTCAACGGGTAGTGATGAGCAGTTCTTC. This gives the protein CASSITLGRGGSTGSDEQFF.

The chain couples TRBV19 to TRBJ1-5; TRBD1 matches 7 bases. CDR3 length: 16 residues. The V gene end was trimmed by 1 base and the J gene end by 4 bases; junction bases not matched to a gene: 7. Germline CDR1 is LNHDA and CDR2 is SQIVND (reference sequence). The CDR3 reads CASSIGIGTENQPQHF. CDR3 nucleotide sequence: TGTGCCAGTAGTATAGGTATTGGGACAGAAAATCAGCCCCAGCATTTT.

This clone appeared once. In DNA form, the CDR3 reads TGTGCCAGCAGCTTTCTGACAGGGAACACCGGGGAGCTGTTTTTT. Protein: CASSFLTGNTGELFF. The chain carries TRBV11-1 and TRBJ2-2; weak D call: TRBD1 (6 bases). Trimming stripped 3 bases from V and 1 base from J, with 9 bases between. The CDR3 is 15 residues long. From germline, CDR1 is SGHAT and CDR2 FQDESV (reference sequence).

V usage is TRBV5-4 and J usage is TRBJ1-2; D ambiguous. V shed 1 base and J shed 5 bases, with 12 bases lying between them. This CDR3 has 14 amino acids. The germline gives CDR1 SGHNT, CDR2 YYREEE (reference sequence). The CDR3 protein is CASSLYGLEYGYTF. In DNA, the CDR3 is TGTGCCAGCAGCTTGTACGGGTTAGAATATGGCTACACCTTC.

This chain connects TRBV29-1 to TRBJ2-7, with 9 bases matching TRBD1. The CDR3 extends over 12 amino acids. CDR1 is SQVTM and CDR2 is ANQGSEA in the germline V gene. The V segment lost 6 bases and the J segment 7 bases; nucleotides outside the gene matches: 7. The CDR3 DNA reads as TGCAGCGTCCGGACAGGGGCGGGGGAGCAGTACTTC. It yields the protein CSVRTGAGEQYF.

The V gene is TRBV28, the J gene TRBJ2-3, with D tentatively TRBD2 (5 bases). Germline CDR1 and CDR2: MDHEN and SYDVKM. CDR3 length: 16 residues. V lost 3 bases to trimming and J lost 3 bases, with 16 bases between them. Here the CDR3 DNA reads TGTGCCAGCAGTTTGGTGAGGGAGACCCCTACAGATACGCAGTATTTT. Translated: CASSLVRETPTDTQYF. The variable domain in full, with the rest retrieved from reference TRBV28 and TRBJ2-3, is DVKVTQSSRYLVKRTGEKVFLECVQDMDHENMFWYRQDPGLGLRLIYFSYDVKMKEKGDIPEGYSVSREKKERFSLILESASTNQTSMYLCASSLVRETPTDTQYFGPGTRLTVL.

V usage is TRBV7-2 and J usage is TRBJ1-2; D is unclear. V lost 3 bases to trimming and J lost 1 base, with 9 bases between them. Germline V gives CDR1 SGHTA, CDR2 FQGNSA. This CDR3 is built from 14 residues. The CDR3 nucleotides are TGTGCCAGCAGCTTCCTCTCCTATAACTATGGCTACACCTTC. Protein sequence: CASSFLSYNYGYTF.

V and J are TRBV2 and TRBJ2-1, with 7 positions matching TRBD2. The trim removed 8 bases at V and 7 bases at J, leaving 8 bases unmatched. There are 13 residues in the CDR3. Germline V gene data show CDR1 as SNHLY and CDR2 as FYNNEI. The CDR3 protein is CASWQRGRNEQFF. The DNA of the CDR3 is TGTGCCAGCTGGCAGCGGGGTAGGAATGAGCAGTTCTTC.

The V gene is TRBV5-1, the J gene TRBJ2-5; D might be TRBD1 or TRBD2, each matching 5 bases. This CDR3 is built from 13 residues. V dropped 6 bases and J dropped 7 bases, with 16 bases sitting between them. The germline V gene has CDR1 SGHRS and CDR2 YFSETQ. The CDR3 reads CASTEDGAGTQYF. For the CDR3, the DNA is TGCGCCAGCACCGAGGACGGGGCGGGGACCCAGTACTTC. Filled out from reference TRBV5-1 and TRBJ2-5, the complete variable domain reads KAGVTQTPRYLIKTRGQQVTLSCSPISGHRSVSWYQQTPGQGLQFLFEYFSETQRNKGNFPGRFSGRQFSNSRSEMNVSTLELGDSALYLCASTEDGAGTQYFGPGTRLLVL.

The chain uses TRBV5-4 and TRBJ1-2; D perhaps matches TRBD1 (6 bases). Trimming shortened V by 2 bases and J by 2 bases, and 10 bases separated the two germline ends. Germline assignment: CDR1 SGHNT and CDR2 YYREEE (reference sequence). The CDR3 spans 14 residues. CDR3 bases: TGTGCCAGCAGCTTCCTACAGGGAAACTATGGCTACACCTTC. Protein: CASSFLQGNYGYTF.

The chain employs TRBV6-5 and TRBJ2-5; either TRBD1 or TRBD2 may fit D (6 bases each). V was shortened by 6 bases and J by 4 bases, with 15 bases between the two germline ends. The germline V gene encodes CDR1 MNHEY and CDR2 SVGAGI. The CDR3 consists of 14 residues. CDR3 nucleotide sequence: TGTGCCAGCAGCCACCCCCGGGGGCCAGAGACCCAGTACTTC. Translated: CASSHPRGPETQYF.

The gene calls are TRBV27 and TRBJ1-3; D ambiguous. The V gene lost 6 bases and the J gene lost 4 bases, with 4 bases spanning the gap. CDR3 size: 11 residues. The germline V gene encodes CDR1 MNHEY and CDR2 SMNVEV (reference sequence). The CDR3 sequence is CASRTGNTIYF. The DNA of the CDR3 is TGTGCCAGCAGAACCGGAAACACCATATATTTT.

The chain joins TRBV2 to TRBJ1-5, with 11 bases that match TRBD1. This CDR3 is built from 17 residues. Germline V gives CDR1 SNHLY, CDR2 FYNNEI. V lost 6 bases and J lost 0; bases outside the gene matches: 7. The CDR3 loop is CASSGTGGMNSNQPQHF. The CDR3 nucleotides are TGTGCCAGCAGCGGGACAGGGGGGATGAATAGCAATCAGCCCCAGCATTTT.

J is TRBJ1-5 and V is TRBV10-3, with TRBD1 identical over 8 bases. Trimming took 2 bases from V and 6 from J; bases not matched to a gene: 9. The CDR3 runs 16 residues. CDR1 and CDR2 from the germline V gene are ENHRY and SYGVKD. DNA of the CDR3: TGTGCCATCAGTGAGACCCAGGACAGGGAAAGTCAGCCCCAGCATTTT. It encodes CAISETQDRESQPQHF.

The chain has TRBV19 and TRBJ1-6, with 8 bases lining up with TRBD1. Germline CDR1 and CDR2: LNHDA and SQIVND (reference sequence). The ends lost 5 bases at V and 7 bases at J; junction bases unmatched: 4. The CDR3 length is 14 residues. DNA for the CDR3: TGTGCCAGTAGTCCCGGGACAGGAAATTCACCCCTCCACTTT. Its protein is CASSPGTGNSPLHF. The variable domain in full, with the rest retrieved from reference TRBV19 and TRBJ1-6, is DGGITQSPKYLFRKEGQNVTLSCEQNLNHDAMYWYRQDPGQGLRLIYYSQIVNDFQKGDIAEGYSVSREKKESFPLTVTSAQKNPTAFYLCASSPGTGNSPLHFGNGTRLTVT.

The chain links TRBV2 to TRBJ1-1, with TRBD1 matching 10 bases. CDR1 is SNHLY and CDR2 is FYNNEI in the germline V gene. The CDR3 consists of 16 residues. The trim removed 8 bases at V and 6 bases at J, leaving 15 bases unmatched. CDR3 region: CASVLATLTGGSEAFF. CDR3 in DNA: TGTGCCAGCGTCCTGGCAACCTTGACAGGGGGCTCTGAAGCTTTCTTT.

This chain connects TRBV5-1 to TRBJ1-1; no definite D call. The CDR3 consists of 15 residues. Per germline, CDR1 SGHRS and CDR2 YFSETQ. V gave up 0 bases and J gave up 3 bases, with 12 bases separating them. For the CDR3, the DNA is TGCGCCAGCAGCTTGGTTCTGGGAGCCGACACTGAAGCTTTCTTT. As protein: CASSLVLGADTEAFF.

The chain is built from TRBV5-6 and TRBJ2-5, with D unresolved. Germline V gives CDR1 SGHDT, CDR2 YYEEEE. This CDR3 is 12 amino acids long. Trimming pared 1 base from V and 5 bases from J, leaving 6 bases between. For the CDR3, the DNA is TGTGCCAGCAGCTTGAATCGGGAGACCCAGTACTTC. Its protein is CASSLNRETQYF. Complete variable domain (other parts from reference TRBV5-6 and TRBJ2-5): DAGVTQSPTHLIKTRGQQVTLRCSPKSGHDTVSWYQQALGQGPQFIFQYYEEEERQRGNFPDRFSGHQFPNYSSELNVNALLLGDSALYLCASSLNRETQYFGPGTRLLVL.

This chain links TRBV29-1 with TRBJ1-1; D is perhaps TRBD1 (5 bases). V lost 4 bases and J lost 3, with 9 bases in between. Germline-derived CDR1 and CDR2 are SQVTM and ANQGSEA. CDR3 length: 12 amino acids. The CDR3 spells CSVAGLYTEAFF. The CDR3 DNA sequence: TGCAGCGTTGCGGGGCTCTACACTGAAGCTTTCTTT.

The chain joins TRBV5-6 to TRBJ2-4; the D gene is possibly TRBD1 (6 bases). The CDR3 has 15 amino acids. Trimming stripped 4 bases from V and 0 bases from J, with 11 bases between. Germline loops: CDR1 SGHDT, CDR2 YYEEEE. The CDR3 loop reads CASSRSGEAKNIQYF. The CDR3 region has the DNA TGTGCCAGCAGCCGATCAGGGGAAGCCAAAAACATTCAGTACTTC.

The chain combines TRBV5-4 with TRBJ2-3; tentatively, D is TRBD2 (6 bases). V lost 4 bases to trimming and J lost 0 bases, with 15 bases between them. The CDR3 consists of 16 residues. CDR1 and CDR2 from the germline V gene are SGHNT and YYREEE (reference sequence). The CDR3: CASSRGRLGSTDTQYF. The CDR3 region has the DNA TGTGCCAGCAGCCGGGGCCGACTAGGAAGCACAGATACGCAGTATTTT. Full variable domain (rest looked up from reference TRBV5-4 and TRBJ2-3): ETGVTQSPTHLIKTRGQQVTLRCSSQSGHNTVSWYQQALGQGPQFIFQYYREEENGRGNFPPRFSGLQFPNYSSELNVNALELDDSALYLCASSRGRLGSTDTQYFGPGTRLTVL.

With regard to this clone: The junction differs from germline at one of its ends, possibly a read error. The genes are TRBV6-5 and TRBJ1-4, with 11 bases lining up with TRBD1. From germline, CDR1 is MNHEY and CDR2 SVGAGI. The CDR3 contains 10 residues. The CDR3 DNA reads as TGTGCCAGCAGCCCCCGGGACAGGGGGTTT. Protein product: CASSPRDRGF.

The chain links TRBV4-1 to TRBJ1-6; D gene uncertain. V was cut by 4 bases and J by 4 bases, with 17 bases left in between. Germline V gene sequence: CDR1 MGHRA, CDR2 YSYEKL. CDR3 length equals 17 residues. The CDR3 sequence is CASSPMGNRLYNSPLHF. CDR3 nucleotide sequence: TGCGCCAGCAGCCCCATGGGGAACCGTCTATATAATTCACCCCTCCACTTT.

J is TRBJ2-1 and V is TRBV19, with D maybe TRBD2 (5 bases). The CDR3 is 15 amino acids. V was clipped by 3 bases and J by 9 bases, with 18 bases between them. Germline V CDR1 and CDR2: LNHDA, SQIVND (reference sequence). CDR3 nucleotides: TGTGCCAGTAGTATTATACCGATGAGGGCTGGTGAGCAGTTCTTC. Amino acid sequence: CASSIIPMRAGEQFF.

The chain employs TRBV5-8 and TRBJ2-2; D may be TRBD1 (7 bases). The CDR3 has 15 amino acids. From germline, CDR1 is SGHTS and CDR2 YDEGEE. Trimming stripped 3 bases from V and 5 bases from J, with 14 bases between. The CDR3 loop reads CASSSNRGGTGELFF. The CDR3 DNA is TGTGCCAGCAGCTCAAACAGGGGAGGAACCGGGGAGCTGTTTTTT.